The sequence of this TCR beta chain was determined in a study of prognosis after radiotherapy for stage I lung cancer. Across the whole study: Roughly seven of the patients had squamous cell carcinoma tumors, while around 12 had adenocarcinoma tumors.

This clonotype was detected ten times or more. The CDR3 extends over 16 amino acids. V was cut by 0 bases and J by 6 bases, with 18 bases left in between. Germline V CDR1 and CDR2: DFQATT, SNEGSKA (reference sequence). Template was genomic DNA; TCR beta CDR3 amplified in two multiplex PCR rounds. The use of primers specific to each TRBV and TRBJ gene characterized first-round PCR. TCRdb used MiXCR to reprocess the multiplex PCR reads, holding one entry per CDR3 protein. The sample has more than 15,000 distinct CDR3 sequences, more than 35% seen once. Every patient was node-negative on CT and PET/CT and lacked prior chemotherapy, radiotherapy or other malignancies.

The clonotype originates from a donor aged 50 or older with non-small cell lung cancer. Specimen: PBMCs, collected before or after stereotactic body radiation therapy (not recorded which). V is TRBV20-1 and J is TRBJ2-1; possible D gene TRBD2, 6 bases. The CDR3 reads CSARDGGKAVLNEQFF. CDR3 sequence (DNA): TGCAGTGCTAGAGATGGGGGGAAAGCGGTCCTCAATGAGCAGTTCTTC.